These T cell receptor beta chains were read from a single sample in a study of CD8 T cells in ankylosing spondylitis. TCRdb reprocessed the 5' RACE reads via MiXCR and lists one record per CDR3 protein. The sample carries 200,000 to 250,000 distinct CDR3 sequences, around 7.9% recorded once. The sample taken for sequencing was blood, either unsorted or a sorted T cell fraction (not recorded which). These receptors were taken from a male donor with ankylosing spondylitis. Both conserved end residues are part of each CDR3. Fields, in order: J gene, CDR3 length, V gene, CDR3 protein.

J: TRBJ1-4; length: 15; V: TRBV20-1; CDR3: CSSRDRGDPNEKLFF
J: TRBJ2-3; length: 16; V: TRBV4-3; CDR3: CASSQDPAGGTDTQYF
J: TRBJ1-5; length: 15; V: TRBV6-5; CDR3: CASSSWTARGQPQHF
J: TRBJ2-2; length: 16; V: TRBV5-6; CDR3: CASSLGGYPITGELFF
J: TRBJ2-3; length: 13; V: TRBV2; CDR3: CASPSGGTDTQYF
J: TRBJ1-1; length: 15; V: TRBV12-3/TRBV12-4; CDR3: CASSLVHRQNTEAFF
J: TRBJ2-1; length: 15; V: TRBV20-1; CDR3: CSAVDAHGTYNEQFF
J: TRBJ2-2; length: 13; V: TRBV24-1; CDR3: CATSDLGFGELFF
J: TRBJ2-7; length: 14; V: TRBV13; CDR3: CASSPHIGEHEQYF
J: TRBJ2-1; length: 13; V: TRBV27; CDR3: CASSPRDYNEQFF
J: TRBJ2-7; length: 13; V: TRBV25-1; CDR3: CASSEGGDYEQYF
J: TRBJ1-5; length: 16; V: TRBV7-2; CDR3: CASSLGEGWDNQPQHF
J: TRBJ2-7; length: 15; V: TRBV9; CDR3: CASSLSGVPSYEQYF
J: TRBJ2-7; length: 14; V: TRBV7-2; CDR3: CASSPRTGLHEQYF